This T cell receptor beta chain originates from a study of T-cell reconstitution after alpha-beta-depleted transplantation in children. The CDR3 covers 15 residues. Germline V gene data show CDR1 as LNHNV and CDR2 as YYDKDF (reference sequence). V dropped 0 bases and J dropped 2 bases, with 11 bases sitting between them. Findings of the study overall: Once a year had passed after transplant, T-cell counts and diversity came mostly from newly produced T cells.

This clonotype was seen many times. Its antigen remains unidentified. Unique molecular identifiers were incorporated into the prepared TCRbeta library. TCRdb processed the PCR reads anew with MiXCR; each CDR3 protein has one entry. Of approximately 200,000 distinct CDR3 sequences listed, about 6% were seen once; the top ten hold 4.5%. The TCR was taken from a girl under three years old with combined immunodeficiency, due to receive a stem cell transplant. The specimen was PBMCs, collected before TCRalphabeta/CD19-depleted stem cell transplant. V usage is TRBV15 and J usage is TRBJ2-7, with no clear D. The CDR3 DNA reads as TGTGCCACCAGCAGAGATAAAGGGCGGACCTACGAGCAGTACTTC. Translating gives CATSRDKGRTYEQYF. The whole variable domain, remainder taken from reference TRBV15 and TRBJ2-7, is DAMVIQNPRYQVTQFGKPVTLSCSQTLNHNVMYWYQQKSSQAPKLLFHYYDKDFNNEADTPDNFQSRRPNTSFCFLDIRSPGLGDTAMYLCATSRDKGRTYEQYFGPGTRLTVT.